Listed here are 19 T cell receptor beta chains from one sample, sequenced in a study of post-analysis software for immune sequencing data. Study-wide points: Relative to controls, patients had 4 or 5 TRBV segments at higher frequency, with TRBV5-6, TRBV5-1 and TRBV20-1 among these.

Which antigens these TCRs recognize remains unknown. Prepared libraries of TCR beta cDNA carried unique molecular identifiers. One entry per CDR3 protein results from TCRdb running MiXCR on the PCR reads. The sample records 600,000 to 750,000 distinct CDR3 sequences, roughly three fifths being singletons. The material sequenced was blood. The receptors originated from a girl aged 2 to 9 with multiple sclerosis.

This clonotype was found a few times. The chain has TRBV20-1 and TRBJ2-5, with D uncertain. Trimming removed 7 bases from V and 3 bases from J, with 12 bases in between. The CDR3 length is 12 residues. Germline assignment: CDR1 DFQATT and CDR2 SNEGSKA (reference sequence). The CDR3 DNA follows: TGCAGTGTATCGGGTTGGGAAGAGACCCAGTACTTC. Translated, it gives CSVSGWEETQYF.

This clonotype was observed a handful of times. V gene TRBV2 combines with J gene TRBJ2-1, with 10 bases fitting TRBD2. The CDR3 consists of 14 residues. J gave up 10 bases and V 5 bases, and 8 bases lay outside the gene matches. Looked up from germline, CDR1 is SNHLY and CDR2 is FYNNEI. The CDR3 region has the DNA TGTGCCAGCAGTCCCCGGACTAGCGGAGGAGAGCAGTTCTTC. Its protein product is CASSPRTSGGEQFF.

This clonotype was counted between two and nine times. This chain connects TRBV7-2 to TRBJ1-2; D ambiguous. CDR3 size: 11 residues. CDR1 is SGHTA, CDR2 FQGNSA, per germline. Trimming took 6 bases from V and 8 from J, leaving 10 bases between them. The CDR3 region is CASSQGPGYTF. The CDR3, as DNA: TGTGCCAGCAGTCAAGGTCCAGGCTACACCTTC.

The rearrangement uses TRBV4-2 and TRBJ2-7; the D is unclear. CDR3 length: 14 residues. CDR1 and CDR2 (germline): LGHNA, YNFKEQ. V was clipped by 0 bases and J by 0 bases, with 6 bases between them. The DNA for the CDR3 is TGTGCCAGCAGCCAAGAGGTCAGCTCCTACGAGCAGTACTTC. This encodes CASSQEVSSYEQYF.

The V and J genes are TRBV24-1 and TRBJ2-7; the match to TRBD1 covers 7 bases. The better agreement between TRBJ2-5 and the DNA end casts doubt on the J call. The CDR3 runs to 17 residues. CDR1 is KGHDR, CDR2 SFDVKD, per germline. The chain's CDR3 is CATSDARDSILGQTQYF. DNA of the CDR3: TGTGCCACCAGTGACGCCCGGGACAGTATTCTAGGACAGACCCAGTACTTC.

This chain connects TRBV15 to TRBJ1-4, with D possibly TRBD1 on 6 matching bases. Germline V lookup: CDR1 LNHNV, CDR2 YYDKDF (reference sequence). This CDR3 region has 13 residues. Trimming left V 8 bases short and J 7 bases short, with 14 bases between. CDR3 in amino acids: CATSGVVGEKLFF. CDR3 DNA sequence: TGTGCCACCTCAGGGGTGGTAGGTGAAAAACTGTTTTTT.

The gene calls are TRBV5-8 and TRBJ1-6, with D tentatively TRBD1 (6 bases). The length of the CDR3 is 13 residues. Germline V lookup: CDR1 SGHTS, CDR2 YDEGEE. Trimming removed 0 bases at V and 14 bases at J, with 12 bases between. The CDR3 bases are TGTGCCAGCAGCTTGGAAGGGGGGGATACCCTCCACTTT. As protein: CASSLEGGDTLHF.

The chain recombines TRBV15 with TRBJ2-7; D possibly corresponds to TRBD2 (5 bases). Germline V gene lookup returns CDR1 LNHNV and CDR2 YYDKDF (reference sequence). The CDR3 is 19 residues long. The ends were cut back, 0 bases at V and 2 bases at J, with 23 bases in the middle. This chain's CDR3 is CATSRDPLIGELRTYEQYF. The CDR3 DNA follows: TGTGCCACCAGCAGAGATCCTTTAATCGGGGAGTTACGCACCTACGAGCAGTACTTC.

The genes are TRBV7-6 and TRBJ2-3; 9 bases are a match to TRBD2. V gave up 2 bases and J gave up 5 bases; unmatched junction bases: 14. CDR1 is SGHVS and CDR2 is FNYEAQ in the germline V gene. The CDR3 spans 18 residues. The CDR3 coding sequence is TGTGCCAGCAGCTTAACCGCGGGGGCTAGCGGGGAGGGAGATACGCAGTATTTT. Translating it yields CASSLTAGASGEGDTQYF.

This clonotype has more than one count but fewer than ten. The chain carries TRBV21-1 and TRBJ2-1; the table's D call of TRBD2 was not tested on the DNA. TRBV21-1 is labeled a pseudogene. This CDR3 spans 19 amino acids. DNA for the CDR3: TGTGCCAGCAGCAATCACAAGGCTAGAACGCGACCTTCTAACAATGAGCAGTTCTTC. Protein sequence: CASSNHKARTRPSNNEQFF.

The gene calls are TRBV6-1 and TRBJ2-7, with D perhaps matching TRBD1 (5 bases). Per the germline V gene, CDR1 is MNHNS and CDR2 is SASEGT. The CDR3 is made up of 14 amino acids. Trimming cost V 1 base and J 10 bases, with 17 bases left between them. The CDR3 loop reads CASSEDLTENIQYF. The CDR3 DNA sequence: TGTGCCAGCAGTGAAGACCTGACAGAAAACATCCAGTACTTC.

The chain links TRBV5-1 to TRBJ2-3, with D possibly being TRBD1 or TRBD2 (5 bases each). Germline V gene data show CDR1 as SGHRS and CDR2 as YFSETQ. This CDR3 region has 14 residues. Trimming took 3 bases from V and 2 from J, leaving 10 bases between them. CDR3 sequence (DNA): TGCGCCAGCAGCTGGGGACCCGACACAGATACGCAGTATTTT. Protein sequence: CASSWGPDTDTQYF. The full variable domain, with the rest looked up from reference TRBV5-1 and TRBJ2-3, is KAGVTQTPRYLIKTRGQQVTLSCSPISGHRSVSWYQQTPGQGLQFLFEYFSETQRNKGNFPGRFSGRQFSNSRSEMNVSTLELGDSALYLCASSWGPDTDTQYFGPGTRLTVL.

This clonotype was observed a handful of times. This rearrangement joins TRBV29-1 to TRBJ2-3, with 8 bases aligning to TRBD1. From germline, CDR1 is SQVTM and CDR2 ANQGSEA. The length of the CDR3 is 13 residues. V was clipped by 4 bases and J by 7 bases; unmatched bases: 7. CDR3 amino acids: CSVVQGEENTQYF. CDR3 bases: TGCAGCGTTGTACAGGGGGAGGAAAATACGCAGTATTTT.

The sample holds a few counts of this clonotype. The CDR3 here is CASSLVAVSSYEQYF. CDR3 coding DNA: TGTGCCAGCAGCTTGGTAGCGGTAAGCTCCTACGAGCAGTACTTC. The rearrangement uses TRBV5-5 and TRBJ2-7; TRBD2 is a possible D gene (6 bases). The CDR3 has 15 residues. The ends were cut back, 0 bases at V and 0 bases at J, with 10 bases in the middle. Germline values: CDR1 SGHKS, CDR2 YYEKEE (reference sequence).

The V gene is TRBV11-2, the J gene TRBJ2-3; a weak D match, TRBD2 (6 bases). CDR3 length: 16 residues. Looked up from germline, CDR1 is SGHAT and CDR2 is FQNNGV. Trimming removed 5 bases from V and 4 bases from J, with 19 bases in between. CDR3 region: CASSRAPGLASDTQYF. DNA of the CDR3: TGTGCCAGCAGCCGGGCTCCCGGGCTAGCGTCAGATACGCAGTATTTT.

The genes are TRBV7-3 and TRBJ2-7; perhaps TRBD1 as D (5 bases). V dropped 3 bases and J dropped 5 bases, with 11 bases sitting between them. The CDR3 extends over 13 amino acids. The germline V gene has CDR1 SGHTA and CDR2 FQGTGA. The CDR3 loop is CASSLQGIDEQYF. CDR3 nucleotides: TGTGCCAGCAGCTTGCAGGGCATCGACGAGCAGTACTTC.

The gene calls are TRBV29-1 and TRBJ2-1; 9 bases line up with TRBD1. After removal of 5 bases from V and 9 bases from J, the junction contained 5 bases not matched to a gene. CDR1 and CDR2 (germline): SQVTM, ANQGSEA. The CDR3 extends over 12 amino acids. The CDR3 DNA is TGCAGCGTTACAGGGGGCTCACGTGAGCAGTTCTTC. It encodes CSVTGGSREQFF.

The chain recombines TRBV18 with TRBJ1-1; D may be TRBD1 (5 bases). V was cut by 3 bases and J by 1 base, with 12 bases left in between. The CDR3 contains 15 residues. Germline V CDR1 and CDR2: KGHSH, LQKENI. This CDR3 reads CASSPGVEENTEAFF. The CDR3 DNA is TGTGCCAGCTCACCGGGGGTTGAAGAGAACACTGAAGCTTTCTTT.

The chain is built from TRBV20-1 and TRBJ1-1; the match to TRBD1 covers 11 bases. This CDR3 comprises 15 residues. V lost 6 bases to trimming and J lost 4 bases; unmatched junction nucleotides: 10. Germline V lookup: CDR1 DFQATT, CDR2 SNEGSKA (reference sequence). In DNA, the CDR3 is TGCAGTGCCTCCGGGACAGGGGGTTTGGGCACTGAAGCTTTCTTT. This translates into CSASGTGGLGTEAFF.